The clone carrying this T cell receptor beta chain is deemed large. Its antigen is unknown. The template was genomic DNA from peripheral blood, not RNA. Multiplex touch-down PCR with TRB-A/B primers amplified rearranged V-D-J TRB sequences. From the multiplex PCR reads, TCRdb called clonotypes with MiXCR, one entry per CDR3 protein. The table shows 1,200 or so distinct CDR3 sequences, with over 20% occurring only once. This record belongs to a study of T cell repertoires in aging, cancer and after chemotherapy. Study details: Paired samples before and after chemotherapy came from glioblastoma patients receiving temozolomide-based therapy. The study, taken as a whole, reports: Across the chemotherapy interval, each cancer cohort showed higher median generation probability, suggesting thymic rebound.

The CDR3 spans 12 residues. The germline V and J ends were trimmed by 6 bases and 4 bases, with 12 bases remaining between them. Germline lookup yields CDR1 SQVTM and CDR2 ANQGSEA. The source material was blood. The chain recombines TRBV29-1 with TRBJ1-2; D call uncertain. The receptor comes from a human donor with a solid tumor. In DNA, the CDR3 is TGCAGCGTCCCGGGCCGCGGCTATGGCTACACCTTC. It codes for CSVPGRGYGYTF.